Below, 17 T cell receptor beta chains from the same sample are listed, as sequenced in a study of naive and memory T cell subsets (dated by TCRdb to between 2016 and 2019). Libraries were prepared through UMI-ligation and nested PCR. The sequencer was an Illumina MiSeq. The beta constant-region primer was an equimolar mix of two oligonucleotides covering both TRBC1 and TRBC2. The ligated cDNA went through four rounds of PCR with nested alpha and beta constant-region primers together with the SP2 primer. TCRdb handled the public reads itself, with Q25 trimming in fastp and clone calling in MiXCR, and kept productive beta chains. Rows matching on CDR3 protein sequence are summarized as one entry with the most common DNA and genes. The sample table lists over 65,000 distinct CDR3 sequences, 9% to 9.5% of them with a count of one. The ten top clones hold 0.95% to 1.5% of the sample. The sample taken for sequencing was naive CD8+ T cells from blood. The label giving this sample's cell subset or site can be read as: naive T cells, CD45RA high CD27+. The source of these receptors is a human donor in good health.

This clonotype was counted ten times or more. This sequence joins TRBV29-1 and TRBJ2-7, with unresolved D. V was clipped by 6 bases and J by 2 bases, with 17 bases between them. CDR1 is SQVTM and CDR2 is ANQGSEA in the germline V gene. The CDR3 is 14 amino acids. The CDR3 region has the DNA TGCAGCGTAACATTCCTGAGGCGGCCCTACGAGCAGTACTTC. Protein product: CSVTFLRRPYEQYF.

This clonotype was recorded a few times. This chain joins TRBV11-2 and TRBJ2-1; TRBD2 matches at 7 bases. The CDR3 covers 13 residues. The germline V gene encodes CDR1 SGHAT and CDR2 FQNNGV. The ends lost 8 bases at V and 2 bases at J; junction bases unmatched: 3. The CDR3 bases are TGTGCCAGCGGGAGGGCCACCTACAATGAGCAGTTCTTC. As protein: CASGRATYNEQFF.

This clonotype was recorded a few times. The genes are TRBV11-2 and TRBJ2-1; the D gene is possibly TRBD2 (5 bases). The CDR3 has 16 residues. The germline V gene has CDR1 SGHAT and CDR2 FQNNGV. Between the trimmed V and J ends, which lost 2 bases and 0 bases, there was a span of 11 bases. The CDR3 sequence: CASSLRLDFSYNEQFF. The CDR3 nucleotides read TGTGCCAGCAGCTTAAGACTGGACTTCTCCTACAATGAGCAGTTCTTC.

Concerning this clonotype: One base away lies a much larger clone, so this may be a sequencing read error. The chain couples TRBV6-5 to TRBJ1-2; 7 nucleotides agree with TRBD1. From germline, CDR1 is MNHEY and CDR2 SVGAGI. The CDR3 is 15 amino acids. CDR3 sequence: CASSDTGTANYGCTF. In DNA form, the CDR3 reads TGTGCCAGCAGTGACACCGGGACAGCTAACTATGGCTGCACCTTC.

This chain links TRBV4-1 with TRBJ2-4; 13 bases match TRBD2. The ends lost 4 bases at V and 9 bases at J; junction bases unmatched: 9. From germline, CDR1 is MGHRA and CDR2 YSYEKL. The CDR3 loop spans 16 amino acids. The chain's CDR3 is CASSPDVRTSGSIQYF. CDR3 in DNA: TGCGCCAGCAGCCCTGATGTCCGGACTAGCGGGAGCATTCAGTACTTC.

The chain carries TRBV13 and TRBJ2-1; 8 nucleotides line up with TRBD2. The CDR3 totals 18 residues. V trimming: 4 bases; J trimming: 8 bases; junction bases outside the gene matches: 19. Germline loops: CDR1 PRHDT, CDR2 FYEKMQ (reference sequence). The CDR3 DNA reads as TGTGCCAGCAGCTCCCCCCCGTTTCATGAGCGGGAGAATGATGAGCAGTTCTTC. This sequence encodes CASSSPPFHERENDEQFF.

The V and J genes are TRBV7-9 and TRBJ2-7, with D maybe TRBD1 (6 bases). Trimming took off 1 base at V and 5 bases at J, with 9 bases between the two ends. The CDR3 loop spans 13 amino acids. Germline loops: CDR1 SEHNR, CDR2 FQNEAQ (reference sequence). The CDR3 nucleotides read TGTGCCAGCAGCTTAGTGGACAGAGACGAGCAGTACTTC. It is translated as CASSLVDRDEQYF.

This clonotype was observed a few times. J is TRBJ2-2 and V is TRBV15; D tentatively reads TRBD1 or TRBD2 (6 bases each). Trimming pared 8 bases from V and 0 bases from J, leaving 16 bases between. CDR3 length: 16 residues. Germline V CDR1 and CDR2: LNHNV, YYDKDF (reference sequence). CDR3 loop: CATFNSGAPNTGELFF. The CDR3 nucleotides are TGTGCCACCTTTAATTCGGGGGCACCGAACACCGGGGAGCTGTTTTTT.

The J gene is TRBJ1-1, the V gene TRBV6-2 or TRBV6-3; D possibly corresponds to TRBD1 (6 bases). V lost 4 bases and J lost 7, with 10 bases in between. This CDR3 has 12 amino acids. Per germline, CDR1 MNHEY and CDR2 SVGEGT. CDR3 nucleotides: TGTGCCAGCAGTTTGATCAGGGGTGAAGCTTTCTTT. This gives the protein CASSLIRGEAFF.

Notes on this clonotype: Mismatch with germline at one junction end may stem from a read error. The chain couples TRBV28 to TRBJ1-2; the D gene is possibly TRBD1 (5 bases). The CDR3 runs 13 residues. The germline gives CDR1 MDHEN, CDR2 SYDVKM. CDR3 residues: CASSLAGLDGDTF. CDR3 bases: TGTGCCAGCAGTTTGGCAGGGCTAGATGGCGACACCTTC.

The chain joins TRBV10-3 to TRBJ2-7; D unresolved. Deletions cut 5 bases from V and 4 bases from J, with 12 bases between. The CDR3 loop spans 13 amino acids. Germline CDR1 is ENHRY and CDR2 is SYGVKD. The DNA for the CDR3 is TGTGCCATCAGTTCGATAAAAGGGTACGAGCAGTACTTC. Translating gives CAISSIKGYEQYF.

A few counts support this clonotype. The CDR3 region is CASSVYAGNTDTQYF. In DNA form, the CDR3 reads TGTGCCAGCTCCGTGTATGCCGGAAACACAGATACGCAGTATTTT. The V call is TRBV27, the J call TRBJ2-3, with no clear D. CDR1 is MNHEY and CDR2 is SMNVEV in the germline V gene (reference sequence). The CDR3 covers 15 residues. The V gene lost 8 bases and the J gene lost 2 bases, with 17 bases spanning the gap.

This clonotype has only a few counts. As DNA, the CDR3 is TGTGCCAGCAGCTTATCGTGGCAGGGGAACACTGAAGCTTTCTTT. Encoded protein: CASSLSWQGNTEAFF. The chain couples TRBV7-8 to TRBJ1-1, with a weak D call TRBD1 (5 bases). The V and J ends lost 2 bases and 1 base respectively, with 11 bases between them. In germline, CDR1 is SGHVS, CDR2 FQNEAQ. This CDR3 spans 15 amino acids.

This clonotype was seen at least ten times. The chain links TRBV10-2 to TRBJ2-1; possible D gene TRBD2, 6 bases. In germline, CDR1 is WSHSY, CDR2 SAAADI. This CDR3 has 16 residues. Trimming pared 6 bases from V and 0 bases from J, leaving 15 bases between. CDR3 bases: TGCGCCAGCAGATCCTTGGGACTCGTCTCCTACAATGAGCAGTTCTTC. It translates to CASRSLGLVSYNEQFF.

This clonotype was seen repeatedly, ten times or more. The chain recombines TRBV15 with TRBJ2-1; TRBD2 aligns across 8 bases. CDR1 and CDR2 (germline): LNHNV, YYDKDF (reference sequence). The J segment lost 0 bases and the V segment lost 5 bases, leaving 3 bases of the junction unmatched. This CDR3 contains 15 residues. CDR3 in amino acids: CATSPSGSSYNEQFF. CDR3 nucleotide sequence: TGTGCCACCAGCCCGAGCGGGAGCTCCTACAATGAGCAGTTCTTC.

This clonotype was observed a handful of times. Written as DNA, the CDR3 is TGTGCCAGCTCTCCTCGACAGGGGGCGAGGTACGAGCAGTACTTC. This translates into CASSPRQGARYEQYF. The rearrangement joins TRBV18 to TRBJ2-7; 10 bases match TRBD1. The CDR3 has 15 residues. CDR1 is KGHSH and CDR2 is LQKENI in the germline V gene. V trimming: 6 bases; J trimming: 4 bases; junction bases outside the gene matches: 9. The complete variable domain, with remaining parts taken from reference TRBV18 and TRBJ2-7, reads NAGVMQNPRHLVRRRGQEARLRCSPMKGHSHVYWYRQLPEEGLKFMVYLQKENIIDESGMPKERFSAEFPKEGPSILRIQQVVRGDSAAYFCASSPRQGARYEQYFGPGTRLTVT.

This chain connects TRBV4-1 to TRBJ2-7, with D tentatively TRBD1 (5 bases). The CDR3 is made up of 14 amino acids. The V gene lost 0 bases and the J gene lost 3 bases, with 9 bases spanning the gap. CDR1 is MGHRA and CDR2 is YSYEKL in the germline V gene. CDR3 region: CASSQEGVGYEQYF. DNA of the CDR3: TGCGCCAGCAGCCAAGAAGGGGTTGGCTACGAGCAGTACTTC.